The rows below give T cell receptor beta chains drawn from one sample of a study of blood T cell repertoires in COVID-19. Measured with immunoSEQ multiplex PCR; TCRdb has only the in-frame clones, and not every one. Found here are hundreds of thousands of clones, 75% to 90% of them singletons; the top ten hold 10% to 15%. Specimen: peripheral blood. The receptors come from a woman in her sixties or seventies with COVID-19, enrolled during active disease. The CDR3 runs from the conserved cysteine through the conserved F or W. A D gene is named only where the DNA matches it firmly. Size tells how often a clone was seen (once, few, many) or the class of an expanded clone, and some rows leave it out.

d_call: -; clone_size: -; j_call: TRBJ1-2; v_call: TRBV30; cdr3_nt: TGTGCCTGGAGTTCAGGGGTCCTCATCTATGGCTACACCTTC; cdr3_aa: CAWSSGVLIYGYTF
d_call: -; clone_size: -; j_call: TRBJ2-3; v_call: TRBV7-3; cdr3_nt: TGTGCCAGCAGCTTATACGGGGGTACAGATACGCAGTATTTT; cdr3_aa: CASSLYGGTDTQYF
d_call: -; clone_size: -; j_call: TRBJ2-6; v_call: TRBV10-3; cdr3_nt: TGTGCCATCCTTGACACCTCTGGGGCCAACGTCCTGACTTTC; cdr3_aa: CAILDTSGANVLTF
d_call: -; clone_size: -; j_call: TRBJ1-5; v_call: TRBV14; cdr3_nt: TGTGCCAGCAGCCAAGATCGGGGGGAGGGACACTTAACCTTGTCTAGCAATCAGCCCCAGCATTTT; cdr3_aa: CASSQDRGEGHLTLSSNQPQHF
d_call: -; clone_size: -; j_call: TRBJ1-2; v_call: TRBV5-1; cdr3_nt: TGCGCCAGCAGCTTGGCCGGGCAGGGGCGACGACCTAACTATGGCTACACCTTC; cdr3_aa: CASSLAGQGRRPNYGYTF
d_call: -; clone_size: -; j_call: TRBJ1-3; v_call: TRBV4-3; cdr3_nt: TGCGCCAGCAGCCAAGATTCGAACAGGGTAGTAAACACCATATATTTT; cdr3_aa: CASSQDSNRVVNTIYF
d_call: -; clone_size: -; j_call: TRBJ2-7; v_call: TRBV10-1; cdr3_nt: TGCGCCAGCGGCACAGGGCCCAACGAGCAGTACTTC; cdr3_aa: CASGTGPNEQYF
d_call: -; clone_size: -; j_call: TRBJ1-3; v_call: TRBV5-1; cdr3_nt: TGCGCCAGCAGCTCCAGTGTGGACACCATATATTTT; cdr3_aa: CASSSSVDTIYF
d_call: TRBD1; clone_size: -; j_call: TRBJ2-7; v_call: TRBV7-2; cdr3_nt: TGTGCCAGCAGCTTAGCCCCCGGACAGGGGTACGAGCAGTACTTC; cdr3_aa: CASSLAPGQGYEQYF
d_call: TRBD1; clone_size: -; j_call: TRBJ1-3; v_call: TRBV2; cdr3_nt: TGTGCCAGCACCTGGGACAGGGGTGGAAGCACCATATATTTT; cdr3_aa: CASTWDRGGSTIYF
d_call: TRBD2; clone_size: -; j_call: TRBJ2-5; v_call: TRBV3-1/TRBV3-2; cdr3_nt: TGTGCCAGCAGCCAGGCTAGCGGGGGGGCTGAAGAGACCCAGTACTTC; cdr3_aa: CASSQASGGAEETQYF
d_call: -; clone_size: -; j_call: TRBJ2-5; v_call: TRBV10-2; cdr3_nt: TGCGCCAGCAGTGAGTTGGGGGACACCACAGAGACCCAGTACTTC; cdr3_aa: CASSELGDTTETQYF
d_call: -; clone_size: once; j_call: TRBJ1-4; v_call: TRBV10-3; cdr3_nt: TGTGCCATCAGCGCCGACAGAGTAACTAATGAAAAACTGTTTTTT; cdr3_aa: CAISADRVTNEKLFF
d_call: TRBD1; clone_size: -; j_call: TRBJ2-7; v_call: TRBV2; cdr3_nt: TGTGCCAGCAGTGCCCGGGACAGAGACTACGAGCAGTACTTC; cdr3_aa: CASSARDRDYEQYF
d_call: TRBD1; clone_size: -; j_call: TRBJ1-2; v_call: TRBV6-5; cdr3_nt: TGTGCCAGCAGTTACTTTACAGGGGTTAACTATGGCTACACCTTC; cdr3_aa: CASSYFTGVNYGYTF
d_call: -; clone_size: -; j_call: TRBJ1-2; v_call: TRBV27; cdr3_nt: TGTGCCAGCAGTTTAGGGCCAGGGCTGGGCTACACCTTC; cdr3_aa: CASSLGPGLGYTF
d_call: -; clone_size: -; j_call: TRBJ2-2; v_call: TRBV12-3/TRBV12-4; cdr3_nt: TGTGCCAGCAGTTTAGGCGGGACAGAGAGTTTT; cdr3_aa: CASSLGGTESF
d_call: TRBD1; clone_size: -; j_call: TRBJ1-2; v_call: TRBV14; cdr3_nt: TGTGCCAGCAGCCAAGCGGACAGGGCGAGCTACACCTTC; cdr3_aa: CASSQADRASYTF
d_call: TRBD2; clone_size: -; j_call: TRBJ2-3; v_call: TRBV19; cdr3_nt: TGTGCCAGTAGTCGGACTAGCGGGGGACTCACAGATACGCAGTATTTT; cdr3_aa: CASSRTSGGLTDTQYF
d_call: -; clone_size: few; j_call: TRBJ2-3; v_call: TRBV28; cdr3_nt: TGTGCCAGCAGTCTCAGCACAGATACGCAGTATTTT; cdr3_aa: CASSLSTDTQYF
d_call: TRBD2; clone_size: -; j_call: TRBJ2-5; v_call: TRBV5-1; cdr3_nt: TGCGCCAGCAGCCCGCTTAGCGGGGGGAACCGGGAGACCCAGTACTTC; cdr3_aa: CASSPLSGGNRETQYF
d_call: -; clone_size: -; j_call: TRBJ2-7; v_call: TRBV2; cdr3_nt: TGTGCCAGCAGTGACTCCTTTTCCTACGAGCAGTACTTC; cdr3_aa: CASSDSFSYEQYF
d_call: TRBD1; clone_size: -; j_call: TRBJ2-7; v_call: TRBV15; cdr3_nt: TGTGCCACCAGCAGCCGGGACAGGGTGGACGAGCAGTACTTC; cdr3_aa: CATSSRDRVDEQYF
d_call: TRBD1; clone_size: -; j_call: TRBJ1-5; v_call: TRBV30; cdr3_nt: TGTGCCTGGAGTGTACGACTAGCAGGGGGCCAGCCCCAGCATTTT; cdr3_aa: CAWSVRLAGGQPQHF
d_call: -; clone_size: -; j_call: TRBJ1-1; v_call: TRBV9; cdr3_nt: TGTGCCAGCAGCAACAGGGCCATGAACACTGAAGCTTTCTTT; cdr3_aa: CASSNRAMNTEAFF
d_call: -; clone_size: -; j_call: TRBJ1-2; v_call: TRBV3-1/TRBV3-2; cdr3_nt: TGTGCCAGCAGCCAGGGGGGCGGGGGCGGCTATGGCTACACCTTC; cdr3_aa: CASSQGGGGGYGYTF